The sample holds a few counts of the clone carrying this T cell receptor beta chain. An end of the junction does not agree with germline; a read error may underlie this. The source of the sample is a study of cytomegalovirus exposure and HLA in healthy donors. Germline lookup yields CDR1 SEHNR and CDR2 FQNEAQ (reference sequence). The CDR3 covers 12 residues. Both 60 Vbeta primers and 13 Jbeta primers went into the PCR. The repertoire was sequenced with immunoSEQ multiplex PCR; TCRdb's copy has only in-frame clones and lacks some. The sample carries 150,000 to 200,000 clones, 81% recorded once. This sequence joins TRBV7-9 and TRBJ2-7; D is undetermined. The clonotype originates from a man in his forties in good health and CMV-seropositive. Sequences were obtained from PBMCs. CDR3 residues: CSSSSLRGEQYF. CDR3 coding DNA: TGTTCCAGCAGCTCCCTCCGAGGCGAGCAGTACTTC.